Listed below are T cell receptor beta chains from one sample, sequenced in a study of blood T cell repertoires in COVID-19. Libraries were prepared by immunoSEQ multiplex PCR; TCRdb keeps only in-frame clonotypes and omits some of them. This sample has about 130,000 clones; 60% to 75% occur once, and the top ten carry around 2%. The source material was peripheral blood. These receptors all come from a woman between 70 and 85 years old with acute or convalescent COVID-19. Each CDR3 is given with its conserved first and last residue. D genes are given only for firm matches. Size values are once, few and many counts, or a class for expanded clones, and some rows have none.

d_call: -; clone_size: -; v_call: TRBV11-2; j_call: TRBJ2-7; cdr3_aa: CASSIGVSGEQYF; cdr3_nt: TGTGCCAGCAGTATAGGGGTTAGTGGGGAGCAGTACTTC
d_call: -; clone_size: few; v_call: TRBV6-5; j_call: TRBJ1-5; cdr3_aa: CASREGQPQHF; cdr3_nt: TGTGCCAGCCGGGAGGGTCAGCCCCAGCATTTT
d_call: TRBD1; clone_size: -; v_call: TRBV7-8; j_call: TRBJ1-2; cdr3_aa: CASSSVDRDYGYTF; cdr3_nt: TGTGCCAGCAGTTCCGTCGACAGGGACTATGGCTACACCTTC
d_call: -; clone_size: -; v_call: TRBV29-1; j_call: TRBJ1-4; cdr3_aa: CSVQGSNEKLFF; cdr3_nt: TGCAGCGTTCAGGGTAGCAACGAAAAACTGTTTTTT
d_call: -; clone_size: -; v_call: TRBV19; j_call: TRBJ2-6; cdr3_aa: CASSRQGLFSGANVLTF; cdr3_nt: TGTGCCAGTAGTAGACAGGGACTCTTCTCTGGGGCCAACGTCCTGACTTTC
d_call: -; clone_size: once; v_call: TRBV7-2; j_call: TRBJ1-5; cdr3_aa: CASSLGSGRQNQPQHF; cdr3_nt: TGTGCCAGCAGCTTAGGGTCCGGCAGACAAAATCAGCCCCAGCATTTT
d_call: -; clone_size: few; v_call: TRBV6-1; j_call: TRBJ1-1; cdr3_aa: CASSDRGGTEAFF; cdr3_nt: TGTGCCAGCAGTGACAGGGGCGGCACTGAAGCTTTCTTT
d_call: TRBD2; clone_size: -; v_call: TRBV19; j_call: TRBJ2-3; cdr3_aa: CASSITGTSGGDTQYF; cdr3_nt: TGTGCCAGTAGTATAACCGGGACTAGCGGGGGAGATACGCAGTATTTT
d_call: -; clone_size: -; v_call: TRBV19; j_call: TRBJ1-5; cdr3_aa: CASSIGIGDYQPQHF; cdr3_nt: TGTGCCAGTAGTATTGGGATAGGGGATTATCAGCCCCAGCATTTT
d_call: -; clone_size: -; v_call: TRBV7-6; j_call: TRBJ2-3; cdr3_aa: CASSHAGGFTDTQYF; cdr3_nt: TGTGCCAGCAGCCACGCTGGGGGCTTTACAGATACGCAGTATTTT
d_call: TRBD1; clone_size: once; v_call: TRBV30; j_call: TRBJ1-4; cdr3_aa: CAWSPQGAANEKLFF; cdr3_nt: TGTGCCTGGAGTCCACAGGGGGCAGCTAATGAAAAACTGTTTTTT
d_call: -; clone_size: -; v_call: TRBV10-3; j_call: TRBJ1-6; cdr3_aa: CAISEGQGNSPLHF; cdr3_nt: TGTGCCATCAGTGAAGGGCAGGGGAATTCACCCCTCCACTTT
d_call: TRBD1; clone_size: -; v_call: TRBV28; j_call: TRBJ2-7; cdr3_aa: CASSWDRGYEQYF; cdr3_nt: TGTGCCAGCAGTTGGGACAGGGGATACGAGCAGTACTTC
d_call: -; clone_size: -; v_call: TRBV19; j_call: TRBJ1-1; cdr3_aa: CASRAGGSSEAFF; cdr3_nt: TGTGCCAGTAGGGCCGGGGGATCGTCTGAAGCTTTCTTT
d_call: TRBD1; clone_size: -; v_call: TRBV11-2; j_call: TRBJ2-5; cdr3_aa: CASSTPGQVQETQYF; cdr3_nt: TGTGCCAGCAGCACCCCGGGACAGGTCCAAGAGACCCAGTACTTC
d_call: -; clone_size: few; v_call: TRBV2; j_call: TRBJ1-4; cdr3_aa: CASSEGGAGENEKLFF; cdr3_nt: TGTGCCAGCAGTGAAGGTGGTGCAGGCGAGAATGAAAAACTGTTTTTT
d_call: -; clone_size: -; v_call: TRBV5-5; j_call: TRBJ1-1; cdr3_aa: CASSLGGLGDTEAFF; cdr3_nt: TGTGCCAGCAGCTTGGGGGGGCTGGGAGACACTGAAGCTTTCTTT
d_call: TRBD1; clone_size: -; v_call: TRBV9; j_call: TRBJ2-6; cdr3_aa: CASSVSDRGYPGANVLTF; cdr3_nt: TGTGCCAGCAGCGTAAGTGACAGGGGGTATCCTGGGGCCAACGTCCTGACTTTC
d_call: -; clone_size: -; v_call: TRBV6-4; j_call: TRBJ1-1; cdr3_aa: CASSDSADTEAFF; cdr3_nt: TGTGCCAGCAGTGACTCGGCCGACACTGAAGCTTTCTTT
d_call: -; clone_size: -; v_call: TRBV6-5; j_call: TRBJ1-2; cdr3_aa: CASSFGRAANYGYTF; cdr3_nt: TGTGCCAGCAGTTTTGGCAGGGCCGCTAACTATGGCTACACCTTC
d_call: -; clone_size: few; v_call: TRBV10-2; j_call: TRBJ2-7; cdr3_aa: CASSEVIGSYEQYF; cdr3_nt: TGCGCCAGCAGTGAGGTTATCGGCTCCTACGAGCAGTACTTC
d_call: -; clone_size: -; v_call: TRBV6-1; j_call: TRBJ2-3; cdr3_aa: CASSEQGSGTDTQYF; cdr3_nt: TGTGCCAGCAGTGAGCAGGGATCGGGCACAGATACGCAGTATTTT
d_call: -; clone_size: -; v_call: TRBV6-2/TRBV6-3; j_call: TRBJ2-3; cdr3_aa: CASSSVPRNTQYF; cdr3_nt: TGTGCCAGCAGTTCCGTACCTAGGAATACGCAGTATTTT
d_call: TRBD2; clone_size: -; v_call: TRBV15; j_call: TRBJ2-1; cdr3_aa: CATSSGLAGGNEQFF; cdr3_nt: TGTGCCACCAGCTCGGGACTAGCGGGGGGAAATGAGCAGTTCTTC
d_call: TRBD1; clone_size: -; v_call: TRBV3-1/TRBV3-2; j_call: TRBJ1-2; cdr3_aa: CASSQGQGVYGYTF; cdr3_nt: TGTGCCAGCAGCCAAGGACAGGGGGTCTATGGCTACACCTTC
d_call: -; clone_size: once; v_call: TRBV5-1; j_call: TRBJ1-1; cdr3_aa: CASSVGLNTEAFF; cdr3_nt: TGCGCCAGCAGTGTGGGGCTGAACACTGAAGCTTTCTTT
d_call: -; clone_size: -; v_call: TRBV2; j_call: TRBJ2-2; cdr3_aa: CASRAGGELFF; cdr3_nt: TGTGCCAGCAGGGCGGGCGGGGAGCTGTTTTTT
d_call: TRBD1; clone_size: -; v_call: TRBV4-1; j_call: TRBJ2-1; cdr3_aa: CASSQTGTGADNEQFF; cdr3_nt: TGCGCCAGCAGCCAGACCGGGACAGGGGCGGACAATGAGCAGTTCTTC
d_call: -; clone_size: -; v_call: TRBV28; j_call: TRBJ2-1; cdr3_aa: CASSPRGSVKNEQFF; cdr3_nt: TGTGCCAGCAGTCCGCGGGGTAGCGTAAAGAATGAGCAGTTCTTC
d_call: TRBD2; clone_size: -; v_call: TRBV18; j_call: TRBJ2-1; cdr3_aa: CASSQGRGGSYNEQFF; cdr3_nt: TGTGCCAGCTCACAAGGCCGGGGGGGATCCTACAATGAGCAGTTCTTC
d_call: -; clone_size: -; v_call: TRBV20-1; j_call: TRBJ2-1; cdr3_aa: CSAIAFDEQFF; cdr3_nt: TGCAGTGCAATAGCGTTCGATGAGCAGTTCTTC